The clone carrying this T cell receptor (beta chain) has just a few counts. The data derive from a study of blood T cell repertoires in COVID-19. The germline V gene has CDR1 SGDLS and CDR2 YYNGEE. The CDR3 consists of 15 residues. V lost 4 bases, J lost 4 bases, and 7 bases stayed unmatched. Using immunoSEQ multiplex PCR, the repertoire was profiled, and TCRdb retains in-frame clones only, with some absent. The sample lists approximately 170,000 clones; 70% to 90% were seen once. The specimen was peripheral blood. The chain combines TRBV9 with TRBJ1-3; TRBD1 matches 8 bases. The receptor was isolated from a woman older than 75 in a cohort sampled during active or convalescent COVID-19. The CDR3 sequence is CASSPRQGTGNTIYF. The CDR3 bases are TGTGCCAGCAGCCCCCGACAGGGGACGGGAAACACCATATATTTT. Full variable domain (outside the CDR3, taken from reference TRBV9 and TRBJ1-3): DSGVTQTPKHLITATGQRVTLRCSPRSGDLSVYWYQQSLDQGLQFLIQYYNGEERAKGNILERFSAQQFPDLHSELNLSSLELGDSALYFCASSPRQGTGNTIYFGEGSWLTVV.